A single sample is the source of the 19 T cell receptor beta chains below, sequenced in a study of blood T cell repertoires in COVID-19. Measured with immunoSEQ multiplex PCR; TCRdb has only the in-frame clones, and not every one. The table lists 180,000 or so clones, about four fifths of them singletons. The sample was peripheral blood. The receptor set was obtained from a middle-aged man who had recovered from COVID-19.

The genes are TRBV18 and TRBJ2-7; perhaps TRBD1 as D (5 bases). The CDR3 runs 14 residues. The V end was cut by 2 bases, the J end by 0 bases, with 8 bases between. Germline loops: CDR1 KGHSH, CDR2 LQKENI. The CDR3, as DNA: TGTGCCAGCTCACCAGGGGCTATCTCCTACGAGCAGTACTTC. As protein: CASSPGAISYEQYF.

This clone was observed once. The rearrangement joins TRBV12-5 to TRBJ2-1, with 9 bases identical to TRBD2. Germline V gives CDR1 LGHNT, CDR2 FRNRAP. The CDR3 runs 16 residues. J lost 8 bases, V lost 0 bases, and 8 bases had no gene match. The DNA for the CDR3 is TGTGCTAGTGGTTTGGTACTGGGCGGGGGGGCCCATGAGCAGTTCTTC. Residues: CASGLVLGGGAHEQFF. Complete variable domain (other parts from reference TRBV12-5 and TRBJ2-1): DARVTQTPRHKVTEMGQEVTMRCQPILGHNTVFWYRQTMMQGLELLAYFRNRAPLDDSGMPKDRFSAEMPDATLATLKIQPSEPRDSAVYFCASGLVLGGGAHEQFFGPGTRLTVL.

The rearrangement uses TRBV5-4 and TRBJ1-1; D uncertain. The CDR3 runs 11 residues. Between the trimmed V and J ends, which lost 2 bases and 8 bases, there was a span of 7 bases. Germline V gives CDR1 SGHNT, CDR2 YYREEE (reference sequence). Written as DNA, the CDR3 is TGTGCCAGCAGCTTTGGGCCCGAAGCTTTCTTT. Its protein is CASSFGPEAFF.

The rearrangement links TRBV10-3 to TRBJ2-1; 8 nucleotides line up with TRBD1. Per germline, CDR1 ENHRY and CDR2 SYGVKD. There are 12 residues in the CDR3. The ends lost 6 bases at V and 7 bases at J; junction bases unmatched: 2. CDR3 amino acids: CAIRDRGNEQFF. CDR3 DNA sequence: TGTGCCATCAGAGACAGGGGAAATGAGCAGTTCTTC.

The CDR3 loop reads CASSQEGQGLGNQPQHF. CDR3 DNA: TGCGCCAGCAGCCAAGAGGGACAGGGGCTAGGGAATCAGCCCCAGCATTTT. The rearrangement joins TRBV4-3 to TRBJ1-5; 10 bases are a match to TRBD1. The CDR3 is made up of 17 amino acids. Germline V lookup: CDR1 LGHNA, CDR2 YSLEER. With V trimmed by 0 bases and J by 4 bases, 6 bases remained unmatched.

The chain links TRBV7-8 to TRBJ2-3; D might be TRBD2 (6 bases). The V gene's germline CDR1 is SGHVS and CDR2 FQNEAQ. With 5 bases removed from V and 6 bases from J, the gap between germline ends came to 6 bases. This CDR3 has 11 amino acids. As DNA, the CDR3 is TGTGCCAGCAGCGGGGGGGATACGCAGTATTTT. Translated, it gives CASSGGDTQYF.

This clone was observed once. This chain links TRBV18 with TRBJ2-3; 7 nucleotides line up with TRBD1. This CDR3 is 14 amino acids long. The J segment lost 3 bases and the V segment lost 5 bases, leaving 5 bases of the junction unmatched. Per germline, CDR1 KGHSH and CDR2 LQKENI. The CDR3 spells CASSGYRGTDTQYF. CDR3 DNA sequence: TGTGCCAGCTCAGGGTACAGGGGAACAGATACGCAGTATTTT.

The rearrangement uses TRBV9 and TRBJ1-6, with 7 nucleotides matching TRBD1. The length of the CDR3 is 14 residues. Unmatched junction bases numbered 4, after V lost 6 bases and J lost 4 bases. Germline V gene sequence: CDR1 SGDLS, CDR2 YYNGEE. CDR3 in DNA: TGTGCCAGCAAAGGGGGCACATATAATTCACCCCTCCACTTT. Amino acids: CASKGGTYNSPLHF.

This chain joins TRBV15 and TRBJ1-4; 8 nucleotides match TRBD1. The V gene end was trimmed by 5 bases and the J gene end by 17 bases; junction bases not matched to a gene: 10. From germline, CDR1 is LNHNV and CDR2 YYDKDF (reference sequence). The CDR3 is 12 amino acids. This chain's CDR3 is CATSGSGTGPFF. CDR3 DNA sequence: TGTGCCACCAGCGGCTCCGGGACAGGACCTTTTTTT.

There are a few counts of this clone. The chain couples TRBV19 to TRBJ1-5; tentative D call: TRBD1 (5 bases). The germline V and J ends were trimmed by 0 bases and 4 bases, with 10 bases remaining between them. The CDR3 is 15 residues long. Germline values: CDR1 LNHDA, CDR2 SQIVND (reference sequence). For the CDR3, the DNA is TGTGCCAGTAGTATAGACAGGGACTTTAATCAGCCCCAGCATTTT. Translated: CASSIDRDFNQPQHF. The full variable domain, its missing parts supplied by reference TRBV19 and TRBJ1-5, is DGGITQSPKYLFRKEGQNVTLSCEQNLNHDAMYWYRQDPGQGLRLIYYSQIVNDFQKGDIAEGYSVSREKKESFPLTVTSAQKNPTAFYLCASSIDRDFNQPQHFGDGTRLSIL.

The chain carries TRBV5-4 and TRBJ2-7; D perhaps matches TRBD2 (5 bases). Per germline, CDR1 SGHNT and CDR2 YYREEE (reference sequence). This CDR3 is 14 amino acids long. With 3 bases removed from V and 3 bases from J, the gap between germline ends came to 13 bases. CDR3 sequence reads: CASSYGPGNYEQYF. CDR3 nucleotide sequence: TGTGCCAGCAGCTACGGACCCGGGAACTACGAGCAGTACTTC.

CDR3 in amino acids: CASSLQGRELFF. The CDR3 DNA reads TGTGCCAGCAGCCTCCAGGGTCGGGAGCTGTTTTTT. The rearrangement joins TRBV9 to TRBJ2-2, with D perhaps matching TRBD1 (5 bases). Germline CDR1 and CDR2: SGDLS and YYNGEE. CDR3 length: 12 amino acids. V was trimmed by 4 bases and J by 9 bases, leaving 10 bases between them.

This clone turned up a few times. The rearrangement links TRBV3-1 (or the pseudogene TRBV3-2) to TRBJ2-7; TRBD2 aligns across 10 bases. Unmatched junction bases numbered 5, after V lost 3 bases and J lost 6 bases. The CDR3 runs to 14 residues. CDR1 and CDR2 (germline): LGHDT, YNNKEL (reference sequence). CDR3 coding DNA: TGTGCCAGCAGCCAGGGGACTAGCGAGGCCGAGCAGTACTTC. Its protein is CASSQGTSEAEQYF.

The rearrangement joins TRBV6-2 or TRBV6-3 to TRBJ2-7; a weak D match, TRBD1 (5 bases). The germline gives CDR1 MNHEY, CDR2 SVGEGT. The CDR3 runs to 15 residues. The V end was cut by 5 bases, the J end by 5 bases, with 19 bases between. CDR3 nucleotides: TGTGCCAGCAGTGACTGGGGCCTCAGGGCTGACGAGCAGTACTTC. Translation gives CASSDWGLRADEQYF.

This rearrangement joins TRBV18 to TRBJ1-1; possible D gene TRBD1, 5 bases. The V end lost 0 bases, the J end lost 7 bases, and 12 bases lay between the germline ends. The CDR3 sequence is 14 residues long. Germline CDR1 and CDR2: KGHSH and LQKENI. This chain's CDR3 is CASSPPFRVNEAFF. CDR3 DNA: TGTGCCAGCTCACCACCGTTCAGGGTAAATGAAGCTTTCTTT.

This rearrangement joins TRBV5-4 to TRBJ2-7, with a possible D match to TRBD1 (7 bases). CDR3 length: 15 amino acids. Per germline, CDR1 SGHNT and CDR2 YYREEE (reference sequence). V lost 3 bases and J lost 0, with 13 bases in between. The CDR3 here is CASSWGDSRSYEQYF. Here the CDR3 DNA reads TGTGCCAGCAGCTGGGGGGACAGTCGCTCCTACGAGCAGTACTTC.

The chain carries TRBV12-3 or TRBV12-4 and TRBJ2-1; the D gene is possibly TRBD2 (5 bases). The CDR3 spans 12 residues. V shed 3 bases and J shed 9 bases, with 9 bases lying between them. The CDR3 DNA reads TGTGCCAGCAGTTTTCCACGGGGTGAGCAGTTCTTC. It is translated as CASSFPRGEQFF.

A single count supports this clone. The J gene is TRBJ2-7, the V gene TRBV3-1 (or the pseudogene TRBV3-2); D not resolved. V shed 4 bases and J shed 1 base, with 14 bases lying between them. From germline, CDR1 is LGHDT and CDR2 YNNKEL (reference sequence). CDR3 length: 15 amino acids. In DNA, the CDR3 is TGTGCCAGCAGCCCCTATGGCGGCCCTTCCTACGAGCAGTACTTC. This encodes CASSPYGGPSYEQYF.

The rearrangement links TRBV3-1 (or the pseudogene TRBV3-2) to TRBJ2-3, with TRBD2 matching 9 bases. From germline, CDR1 is LGHDT and CDR2 YNNKEL (reference sequence). Trimming removed 5 bases from V and 0 bases from J; junction bases left unmatched: 12. The CDR3 is 18 residues long. The CDR3 nucleotides are TGTGCCAGCAGCTCCGGGGGCGGGAGGGCCGAAAGCACAGATACGCAGTATTTT. Translated, it gives CASSSGGGRAESTDTQYF.